The sequence of this T cell receptor beta chain was determined in a study of early T cells in non-severe SARS-CoV-2 infection. Study-level information: Sequencing was performed on bulk RNA from unsorted whole blood, leaving chains unpaired. Study outcomes and limitations: Matches to VDJdb favored anti-spike CD8 responses and missed private and CD4 specificities.

The protocol attached unique molecular identifiers to individual cDNA molecules. Using its own MiXCR run on the 5' RACE reads, TCRdb lists one record per CDR3 protein. In the table there are some 80,000 distinct CDR3 sequences, around 13% of which are singletons. Germline V gives CDR1 SGHRS, CDR2 YFSETQ. V was trimmed by 4 bases and J by 3 bases, leaving 14 bases between them. This CDR3 is built from 15 residues. This clonotype was detected ten times or more. What it binds is not known. The J gene is TRBJ2-1, the V gene TRBV5-1; no definite D call. The receptor's source is an adult who was a healthcare worker with PCR-confirmed SARS-CoV-2 infection or an uninfected control (not recorded which). Material for sequencing was whole blood. Here the CDR3 reads CASSGSVNLYNEQFF. The CDR3 DNA is TGCGCCAGCAGCGGGTCCGTCAACCTCTACAATGAGCAGTTCTTC.